Shown below are 31 T cell receptor beta chains from a single sample sequenced in a study of PD-L1 blockade in urothelial cancer. Described time point: peripheral blood 6 weeks after treatment start. The assay was immunoSEQ multiplex PCR, and TCRdb's table has in-frame clones only and misses some. The sample lists more than 60,000 clones; more than 70% were seen once. This material consisted of PBMCs, taken around atezolizumab (anti-PD-L1) treatment. Source of these receptors: a man between 60 and 75 years old with urothelial cancer.

This rearrangement joins TRBV7-9 to TRBJ1-6; TRBD1 agrees at 7 bases. V lost 5 bases, J lost 6 bases, and 7 bases stayed unmatched. The CDR3 runs to 15 residues. Germline CDR1 and CDR2: SEHNR and FQNEAQ (reference sequence). The CDR3: CASSITQGGNSPLHF. CDR3 nucleotide sequence: TGTGCCAGCAGCATCACTCAGGGGGGTAATTCACCCCTCCACTTT.

This clone was seen a single time. This chain's CDR3 is CAWSPWQGGGNTIYF. The CDR3 bases are TGTGCCTGGAGTCCGTGGCAGGGTGGTGGAAACACCATATATTTT. The chain employs TRBV30 and TRBJ1-3; maybe TRBD1 (5 bases). Germline loops: CDR1 GTSNPN, CDR2 SVGIG (reference sequence). The CDR3 covers 15 residues. V gave up 2 bases and J gave up 3 bases, with 14 bases separating them.

The chain is built from TRBV6-1 and TRBJ1-3, with 8 bases that match TRBD1. Germline V gene sequence: CDR1 MNHNS, CDR2 SASEGT. This CDR3 is built from 12 residues. The ends lost 8 bases at V and 4 bases at J; junction bases unmatched: 1. CDR3 loop: CASDRGGNTIYF. In DNA, the CDR3 is TGTGCCAGCGACAGGGGCGGAAACACCATATATTTT.

There are a few counts of this clone. The chain employs TRBV18 and TRBJ1-2; 8 bases fit TRBD1. The CDR3 contains 16 residues. Per the germline V gene, CDR1 is KGHSH and CDR2 is LQKENI. The ends lost 3 bases at V and 7 bases at J; junction bases unmatched: 13. CDR3 bases: TGTGCCAGCTCACCCCGGAATGACAGGGGTGGCGGTGGCTACACCTTC. Translated: CASSPRNDRGGGGYTF.

V and J are TRBV5-6 and TRBJ2-7; D not certain. V was shortened by 1 base and J by 4 bases, with 6 bases between the two germline ends. The CDR3 has 12 residues. Per the germline V gene, CDR1 is SGHDT and CDR2 is YYEEEE. The DNA for the CDR3 is TGTGCCAGCAGCTTGCAGTGGTACGAGCAGTACTTC. This encodes CASSLQWYEQYF.

The gene calls are TRBV4-1 and TRBJ2-7; 9 bases fit TRBD2. CDR3 length equals 15 residues. Germline CDR1 MGHRA, CDR2 YSYEKL. J lost 5 bases, V lost 2 bases, and 7 bases had no gene match. The chain's CDR3 is CASSQPGTSIHEQYF. CDR3 DNA sequence: TGCGCCAGCAGCCAACCCGGGACTAGCATCCACGAGCAGTACTTC.

The J gene is TRBJ2-5, the V gene TRBV5-1, with no clear D. With 6 bases removed from V and 0 bases from J, the gap between germline ends came to 9 bases. The CDR3 contains 13 residues. Germline lookup yields CDR1 SGHRS and CDR2 YFSETQ. The CDR3 nucleotides are TGCGCCAGCAACAAACAAAACCAAGAGACCCAGTACTTC. Its translation: CASNKQNQETQYF.

The sample holds one count of this clone. The rearrangement joins TRBV19 to TRBJ2-5; 10 bases are a match to TRBD2. The CDR3 is made up of 15 amino acids. In germline, CDR1 is LNHDA, CDR2 SQIVND (reference sequence). Losses at the gene ends were 5 bases for V and 5 bases for J; bases not matched to a gene: 8. The CDR3 loop is CASSSSGGRWETQYF. As DNA, the CDR3 is TGTGCCAGTAGTTCTAGCGGGGGTCGTTGGGAGACCCAGTACTTC.

The chain is built from TRBV4-3 and TRBJ2-1; D is possibly TRBD2 (7 bases). Germline V gene sequence: CDR1 LGHNA, CDR2 YSLEER. The CDR3 contains 16 residues. V dropped 0 bases and J dropped 4 bases, with 13 bases sitting between them. CDR3 sequence: CASSQDLSGTYNEQFF. In DNA, the CDR3 is TGCGCCAGCAGCCAAGACTTGAGCGGGACATACAATGAGCAGTTCTTC.

Comment on this clone: Mismatch with germline at one junction end may stem from a read error. The gene calls are TRBV11-2 and TRBJ2-2; TRBD2 matches 11 bases. The length of the CDR3 is 15 residues. The germline CDR1 and CDR2 sequences are SGHAT and FQNNGV. CDR3 nucleotide sequence: TGTGCCAGCACCTTAGCGGGGGGGCAGTTCGGGGAGCTGTTTTTT. This sequence encodes CASTLAGGQFGELFF.

This clone was observed a single time. The chain uses TRBV4-2 and TRBJ2-3; TRBD2 matches 12 bases. The CDR3 loop spans 16 amino acids. J was trimmed by 4 bases and V by 1 base; bases with no gene match: 3. The germline gives CDR1 LGHNA, CDR2 YNFKEQ. The CDR3 bases are TGTGCCAGCAGCCAAGGGGCTAGCGGGGGGGCAGATACGCAGTATTTT. It specifies CASSQGASGGADTQYF.

The CDR3 spells CAGGSPTESGANVLTF. The CDR3 DNA follows: TGTGCCGGAGGGAGCCCGACGGAGTCTGGGGCCAACGTCCTGACTTTC. This rearrangement joins TRBV28 to TRBJ2-6; D perhaps matches TRBD2 (6 bases). From germline, CDR1 is MDHEN and CDR2 SYDVKM. The CDR3 extends over 16 amino acids. Trimming took off 11 bases at V and 1 base at J, with 18 bases between the two ends.

This chain uses TRBV4-3 with TRBJ1-1, with D perhaps TRBD1 (6 bases). CDR1 is LGHNA and CDR2 is YSLEER in the germline V gene. Trimming removed 3 bases from V and 6 bases from J, with 8 bases in between. This CDR3 has 12 amino acids. The CDR3 reads CASSHRGAEAFF. The DNA for the CDR3 is TGCGCCAGCAGCCACAGGGGTGCTGAAGCTTTCTTT.

The count of this clone is one. This chain links TRBV7-3 with TRBJ1-1; D not certain. The V gene's germline CDR1 is SGHTA and CDR2 FQGTGA. The CDR3 spans 14 residues. Trimming took 2 bases from V and 1 from J, leaving 8 bases between them. The CDR3, as DNA: TGTGCCAGCAGCTTAGGGCAGGAGAACACTGAAGCTTTCTTT. Encoded protein: CASSLGQENTEAFF.

This chain links TRBV27 with TRBJ2-7, with a possible D match to TRBD1 (6 bases). The CDR3 covers 13 residues. CDR1 MNHEY and CDR2 SMNVEV come from the germline V gene (reference sequence). Trimming took off 6 bases at V and 5 bases at J, with 14 bases between the two ends. The CDR3 nucleotides read TGTGCCAGCAGGTCAGGGGTCCCCCACGAGCAGTACTTC. It translates to CASRSGVPHEQYF.

The chain links TRBV11-2 to TRBJ2-5; D is perhaps TRBD1 (6 bases). In germline, CDR1 is SGHAT, CDR2 FQNNGV. Trimming took 0 bases from V and 5 from J, leaving 19 bases between them. The length of the CDR3 is 17 residues. The CDR3 region has the DNA TGTGCCAGCAGCTTAGAGTTGAGGACAGTTTTATCGGAGACCCAGTACTTC. This translates into CASSLELRTVLSETQYF.

This clone was detected a few times. The V gene is TRBV6-5, the J gene TRBJ1-6, with D unclear. Trimming removed 6 bases from V and 5 bases from J, with 5 bases in between. The length of the CDR3 is 12 residues. In germline, CDR1 is MNHEY, CDR2 SVGAGI. This CDR3 is CASRLNNSPLHF. For the CDR3, the DNA is TGTGCCAGCAGACTAAATAATTCACCCCTCCACTTT.

This chain joins TRBV11-3 and TRBJ2-7, with D maybe TRBD1 (5 bases). Germline loops: CDR1 SGHNT, CDR2 YENEEA. Trimming shortened V by 3 bases and J by 1 base, and 10 bases separated the two germline ends. The CDR3 extends over 14 amino acids. The CDR3 coding sequence is TGTGCCAGCAGCTTTGTGACAGCGTCCTACGAGCAGTACTTC. Amino acids: CASSFVTASYEQYF.

This chain connects TRBV5-1 to TRBJ2-5, with D possibly being TRBD2 (6 bases). Trimming pared 0 bases from V and 5 bases from J, leaving 11 bases between. CDR3 length equals 14 residues. Germline CDR1 is SGHRS and CDR2 is YFSETQ. This chain's CDR3 is CASSLGPSVETQYF. The CDR3 DNA is TGCGCCAGCAGCTTGGGACCTAGCGTTGAGACCCAGTACTTC. The full variable domain, rest sourced from reference TRBV5-1 and TRBJ2-5, is KAGVTQTPRYLIKTRGQQVTLSCSPISGHRSVSWYQQTPGQGLQFLFEYFSETQRNKGNFPGRFSGRQFSNSRSEMNVSTLELGDSALYLCASSLGPSVETQYFGPGTRLLVL.

The chain uses TRBV7-2 and TRBJ2-7; possible D gene TRBD2, 6 bases. V gave up 5 bases and J gave up 7 bases, with 12 bases separating them. The CDR3 consists of 12 residues. Germline loops: CDR1 SGHTA, CDR2 FQGNSA. As DNA, the CDR3 is TGTGCCAGCAGCGCCAGGGCGGGGGAGCAGTACTTC. Protein sequence: CASSARAGEQYF.

This clone came up a few times. The rearrangement joins TRBV2 to TRBJ1-4; maybe TRBD1 (6 bases). The CDR3 length is 16 residues. Germline CDR1 and CDR2: SNHLY and FYNNEI. V shed 6 bases and J shed 2 bases, with 16 bases lying between them. The CDR3 spells CASRGRTESTNEKLFF. For the CDR3, the DNA is TGTGCCAGCAGAGGCCGGACAGAATCGACTAATGAAAAACTGTTTTTT.

V and J are TRBV6-1 and TRBJ1-1; D unresolved. The CDR3 is 12 residues long. CDR1 and CDR2 from the germline V gene are MNHNS and SASEGT. Trimming left V 5 bases short and J 3 bases short, with 7 bases between. The CDR3 region is CASSPQYTEAFF. The CDR3 DNA follows: TGTGCCAGCAGTCCCCAGTACACTGAAGCTTTCTTT.

This clone was observed a single time. The gene calls are TRBV7-2 and TRBJ2-5; a possible D gene is TRBD1 (5 bases). Germline CDR1 SGHTA, CDR2 FQGNSA. Trimming pared 5 bases from V and 1 base from J, leaving 14 bases between. The CDR3 spans 15 residues. This chain's CDR3 is CASSPIWGSQETQYF. CDR3 DNA sequence: TGTGCCAGCAGCCCAATCTGGGGCTCCCAAGAGACCCAGTACTTC. Using reference TRBV7-2 and TRBJ2-5 for the parts outside the CDR3, the full variable domain is GAGVSQSPSNKVTEKGKDVELRCDPISGHTALYWYRQSLGQGLEFLIYFQGNSAPDKSGLPSDRFSAERTGGSVSTLTIQRTQQEDSAVYLCASSPIWGSQETQYFGPGTRLLVL.

The V gene is TRBV2, the J gene TRBJ1-2, with TRBD1 as a possible D gene (6 bases). V gave up 8 bases and J gave up 5 bases, with 21 bases separating them. Germline V lookup: CDR1 SNHLY, CDR2 FYNNEI. The CDR3 is 15 amino acids. The CDR3 spells CASANQGTPLYGYTF. CDR3 nucleotide sequence: TGTGCCAGCGCAAACCAGGGGACACCTCTTTATGGCTACACCTTC.

The chain recombines TRBV9 with TRBJ2-1; possibly TRBD1 for D (5 bases). CDR1 is SGDLS, CDR2 YYNGEE, per germline. The CDR3 consists of 14 residues. V lost 4 bases and J 6 bases, leaving 14 bases between the germline ends. The CDR3 sequence: CASSPGQGRNEQFF. CDR3 nucleotide sequence: TGTGCCAGCAGCCCGGGTCAGGGCCGCAATGAGCAGTTCTTC.

The chain is built from TRBV28 and TRBJ2-2; 7 nucleotides line up with TRBD1. Looked up from germline, CDR1 is MDHEN and CDR2 is SYDVKM. The CDR3 extends over 15 amino acids. The V gene end was trimmed by 6 bases and the J gene end by 4 bases; junction bases not matched to a gene: 8. The CDR3 sequence: CASRLGTAFTGELFF. The DNA of the CDR3 is TGTGCCAGCAGACTCGGGACAGCTTTCACCGGGGAGCTGTTTTTT. The variable domain in full, with the rest retrieved from reference TRBV28 and TRBJ2-2, is DVKVTQSSRYLVKRTGEKVFLECVQDMDHENMFWYRQDPGLGLRLIYFSYDVKMKEKGDIPEGYSVSREKKERFSLILESASTNQTSMYLCASRLGTAFTGELFFGEGSRLTVL.

The chain couples TRBV30 to TRBJ2-5; 8 bases align to TRBD1. V was pared by 4 bases and J by 2 bases, with 6 bases of the junction left unmatched. The CDR3 is 14 amino acids. Germline loops: CDR1 GTSNPN, CDR2 SVGIG (reference sequence). The CDR3 DNA follows: TGTGCCTGGAATCCGGGACAGGATCAAGAGACCCAGTACTTC. Residues: CAWNPGQDQETQYF.

J is TRBJ1-2 and V is TRBV10-2; 10 bases are a match to TRBD1. The J segment lost 6 bases and the V segment lost 9 bases, leaving 16 bases of the junction unmatched. The germline gives CDR1 WSHSY, CDR2 SAAADI. CDR3 length: 16 residues. CDR3 in amino acids: CASRTVEPGTGDGYTF. The CDR3, as DNA: TGCGCCAGTAGAACCGTAGAACCCGGGACAGGGGATGGCTACACCTTC.

The chain uses TRBV10-3 and TRBJ2-7, with 9 nucleotides matching TRBD1. The CDR3 spans 15 residues. Germline assignment: CDR1 ENHRY and CDR2 SYGVKD. V dropped 4 bases and J dropped 0; count of bases not matched to a gene: 4. CDR3 loop: CAISAGTGSSYEQYF. CDR3 in DNA: TGTGCCATCAGTGCCGGGACAGGGAGCTCCTACGAGCAGTACTTC.

The V gene is TRBV7-2, the J gene TRBJ1-2, with 10 bases matching TRBD1. V lost 1 base, J lost 10 bases, and 6 bases stayed unmatched. CDR3 length: 14 residues. CDR1 SGHTA and CDR2 FQGNSA come from the germline V gene. CDR3 nucleotides: TGTGCCAGCAGCTTAGGGGACAGGGGAAGGGACTACACCTTC. Encoded protein: CASSLGDRGRDYTF.

The CDR3 loop reads CASSLVGQSYEQYF. The CDR3 region has the DNA TGTGCCAGCAGCTTAGTAGGACAGTCCTACGAGCAGTACTTC. The chain employs TRBV7-2 and TRBJ2-7, with D perhaps matching TRBD1 (6 bases). V was pared by 1 base and J by 1 base, with 8 bases between. Germline CDR1 and CDR2: SGHTA and FQGNSA. There are 14 residues in the CDR3. Full variable domain (remainder filled in from reference TRBV7-2 and TRBJ2-7): GAGVSQSPSNKVTEKGKDVELRCDPISGHTALYWYRQSLGQGLEFLIYFQGNSAPDKSGLPSDRFSAERTGGSVSTLTIQRTQQEDSAVYLCASSLVGQSYEQYFGPGTRLTVT.